This is a list of T cell receptor beta chains from one sample in a study of CD8 T cells in ankylosing spondylitis. TCRdb fed the 5' RACE reads into MiXCR, producing one record per CDR3 protein. The sample has hundreds of thousands of distinct CDR3 sequences; about 10% are singletons. Sequencing was done on a sample of blood, either unsorted or a sorted T cell fraction (not recorded which). The receptors here all came from a male donor with ankylosing spondylitis or in good health (not recorded which). Both conserved end residues are part of each CDR3. The D gene is left open where the match is weak. Size is omitted from some rows. Given values are once, few, many or a class for expanded clones.

>TRBD1|TRBV7-2|few|TRBJ1-6
CASSLNRGSNSPLHF
TGTGCCAGCAGCTTAAACAGGGGTAGTAATTCACCCCTCCACTTT
>-|TRBV5-1|many|TRBJ2-1
CASSLVRGPYNEQFF
TGCGCCAGCAGCTTGGTCCGGGGGCCCTACAATGAGCAGTTCTTC
>-|TRBV5-1|many|TRBJ1-1
CASSLGRVNTEAFF
TGCGCCAGCAGCTTGGGTAGGGTGAACACTGAAGCTTTCTTT
>-|TRBV12-3/TRBV12-4|-|TRBJ1-2
CASTLAGSYGYTF
TGTGCCAGCACTTTAGCAGGGTCCTATGGCTACACCTTC
>-|TRBV5-1|-|TRBJ2-2
CASSLVSPGELFF
TGCGCCAGCAGCTTGGTATCTCCCGGGGAGCTGTTTTTT
>-|TRBV5-1|-|TRBJ2-7
CASRGTVSSYEQYF
TGCGCCAGCAGGGGGACTGTGAGCTCCTACGAGCAGTACTTC
>-|TRBV27|many|TRBJ1-4
CASSFRGSTNEKLFF
TGTGCCAGCAGTTTCCGGGGTTCCACTAATGAAAAACTGTTTTTT
>TRBD1|TRBV28|many|TRBJ1-1
CASSSQDRPNTEAFF
TGTGCCAGCAGTTCCCAGGACAGGCCAAACACTGAAGCTTTCTTT
>TRBD1|TRBV19|many|TRBJ2-7
CASRRTGDTLEQYF
TGTGCCAGTAGGAGGACAGGAGATACGCTCGAGCAGTACTTC
>-|TRBV2|many|TRBJ2-5
CASNREGSETQYF
TGTGCCAGCAACCGGGAAGGAAGCGAGACCCAGTACTTC
>TRBD2|TRBV28|many|TRBJ2-5
CASSFGLAGRSGETQYF
TGTGCCAGCAGTTTTGGACTAGCGGGGCGGTCGGGAGAGACCCAGTACTTC
>-|TRBV20-1|-|TRBJ2-3
CSAPQRLEGTDTQYF
TGCAGTGCCCCCCAGCGGCTCGAGGGCACAGATACGCAGTATTTT
>TRBD1|TRBV20-1|many|TRBJ1-2
CSASTGGQSYGYTF
TGCAGTGCTTCCACAGGGGGACAATCCTATGGCTACACCTTC
>-|TRBV12-3/TRBV12-4|-|TRBJ1-5
CASSDDRPSNQPQHF
TGTGCCAGCAGTGACGACAGACCTAGCAATCAGCCCCAGCATTTT
>TRBD1|TRBV11-1|many|TRBJ1-1
CASSLAYGQGNTEAFF
TGTGCCAGCAGCTTAGCGTATGGACAGGGGAACACTGAAGCTTTCTTT
>-|TRBV28|-|TRBJ1-5
CASSLAREGNQPQHF
TGTGCCAGCAGTTTAGCCAGGGAAGGCAATCAGCCCCAGCATTTT
>-|TRBV3-1|many|TRBJ1-1
CASSPRTGAEAFF
TGTGCCAGCAGCCCCAGGACCGGAGCTGAAGCTTTCTTT
>-|TRBV28|many|TRBJ2-3
CAGSGGRGRTDTQYF
TGTGCCGGGAGCGGAGGGCGAGGGCGCACAGATACGCAGTATTTT
>-|TRBV20-1|many|TRBJ2-5
CSAGREETQYF
TGCAGTGCTGGACGGGAAGAGACCCAGTACTTC
>-|TRBV7-8|many|TRBJ1-2
CASSPRTADNYGYTF
TGTGCCAGCAGCCCACGGACAGCCGATAACTATGGCTACACCTTC
>TRBD1|TRBV5-1|many|TRBJ2-7
CASSYTAGTGGKEEQYF
TGCGCCAGCAGTTATACTGCCGGGACAGGGGGTAAGGAAGAGCAGTACTTC
>TRBD1|TRBV9|few|TRBJ1-1
CASSAGTDRGNTEAFF
TGTGCCAGCAGCGCAGGGACAGATAGGGGGAACACTGAAGCTTTCTTT
>TRBD1|TRBV5-6|many|TRBJ1-2
CASSSIPGQGAGYGYTF
TGTGCCAGCAGCTCCATTCCGGGACAGGGGGCCGGCTATGGCTACACCTTC
>TRBD2|TRBV27|many|TRBJ2-1
CATEAGGARNEQFF
TGTGCCACCGAAGCGGGGGGGGCCAGAAATGAGCAGTTCTTC
>-|TRBV6-1|-|TRBJ1-2
CASSQTRESPYGYTF
TGTGCCAGCAGTCAAACCAGGGAATCTCCCTATGGCTACACCTTC
>-|TRBV27|many|TRBJ1-6
CASSFRGLSLHF
TGTGCCAGCAGTTTCCGGGGGCTATCCCTCCACTTT
>-|TRBV12-3/TRBV12-4|many|TRBJ1-2
CASSFEGGYYGYTF
TGTGCCAGCAGTTTCGAGGGGGGCTACTATGGCTACACCTTC
>TRBD2|TRBV6-1|many|TRBJ2-7
CAVGGSSYEQYF
TGTGCCGTAGGCGGGAGCTCCTACGAGCAGTACTTC
>TRBD1|TRBV20-1|many|TRBJ1-1
CSARPGTGDTEAFF
TGCAGTGCTAGACCCGGGACAGGGGACACTGAAGCTTTCTTT
>-|TRBV20-1|many|TRBJ2-1
CSARGAGILYNEQFF
TGCAGTGCCCGAGGAGCAGGGATCCTCTACAATGAGCAGTTCTTC
>-|TRBV5-1|few|TRBJ2-6
CASSRPEGSGANVLTF
TGCGCCAGCAGCCGGCCGGAGGGTTCTGGGGCCAACGTCCTGACTTTC
>TRBD2|TRBV24-1|-|TRBJ2-3
CATSDRGLGTDTQYF
TGTGCCACCAGTGATCGAGGACTAGGAACAGATACGCAGTATTTT
>-|TRBV20-1|-|TRBJ2-3
CSARAPGYTQYF
TGCAGTGCTAGAGCTCCAGGTTACACGCAGTATTTT
>TRBD1|TRBV7-7|many|TRBJ2-7
CASSPTTGGYEQYF
TGTGCTAGCAGCCCCACGACAGGGGGCTACGAGCAGTACTTC
>-|TRBV2|many|TRBJ2-2
CATEPGQNTGELFF
TGTGCCACCGAACCGGGACAGAACACCGGGGAGCTGTTTTTT
>-|TRBV5-1|many|TRBJ2-7
CASSFVLDGTYEQYF
TGCGCCAGCAGCTTTGTTCTAGACGGAACCTACGAGCAGTACTTC
>TRBD1|TRBV12-3/TRBV12-4|many|TRBJ2-1
CASRPDRARNEQFF
TGTGCCAGCAGACCTGACAGGGCCCGCAATGAGCAGTTCTTC
>-|TRBV4-1|-|TRBJ1-1
CASSQEGTSQGDAEAFF
TGCGCCAGCAGCCAAGAAGGGACGTCCCAGGGAGACGCTGAAGCTTTCTTT
>-|TRBV6-5|many|TRBJ1-6
CASSGPEYQISPLHF
TGTGCCAGCAGTGGACCCGAGTACCAGATCTCACCCCTCCACTTT
>-|TRBV6-1|many|TRBJ2-7
CASRSETGRRSYEQYF
TGTGCCAGCAGGTCCGAAACGGGGCGACGCTCCTACGAGCAGTACTTC
>-|TRBV23-1|-|TRBJ2-1
CASSQVVRADFSYNEQFF
TGCGCCAGCAGTCAGGTCGTGCGAGCTGACTTCTCCTACAATGAGCAGTTCTTC
>-|TRBV5-1|few|TRBJ2-7
CASSFGSDSLYEQYF
TGCGCCAGCAGCTTTGGGTCCGACAGTCTCTACGAGCAGTACTTC
>-|TRBV12-3/TRBV12-4|many|TRBJ2-5
CASVGGFEETQYF
TGTGCCAGCGTCGGCGGGTTTGAGGAGACCCAGTACTTC
>TRBD1|TRBV5-1|many|TRBJ1-2
CASSSTDRGDYGYTF
TGCGCCAGCAGTTCAACGGACAGGGGGGACTATGGCTACACCTTC
>TRBD2|TRBV13|few|TRBJ2-3
CASSRPSGGHPQYF
TGTGCCAGCAGCCGCCCTAGCGGGGGTCATCCGCAGTATTTT